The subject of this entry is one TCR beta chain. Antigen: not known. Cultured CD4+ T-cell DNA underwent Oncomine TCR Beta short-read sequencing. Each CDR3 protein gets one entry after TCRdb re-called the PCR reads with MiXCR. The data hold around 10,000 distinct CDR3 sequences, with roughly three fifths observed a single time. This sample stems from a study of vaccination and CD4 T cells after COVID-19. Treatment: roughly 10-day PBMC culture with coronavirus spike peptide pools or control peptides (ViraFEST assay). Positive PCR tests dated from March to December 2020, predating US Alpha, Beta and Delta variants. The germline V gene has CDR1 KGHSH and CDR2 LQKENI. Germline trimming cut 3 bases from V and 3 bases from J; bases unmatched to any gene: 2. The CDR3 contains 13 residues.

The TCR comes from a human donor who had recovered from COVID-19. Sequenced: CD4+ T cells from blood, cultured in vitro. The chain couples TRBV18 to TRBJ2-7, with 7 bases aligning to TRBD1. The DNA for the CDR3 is TGTGCCAGCTCACCCAGACAGGGCTACGAGCAGTACTTC. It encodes CASSPRQGYEQYF.